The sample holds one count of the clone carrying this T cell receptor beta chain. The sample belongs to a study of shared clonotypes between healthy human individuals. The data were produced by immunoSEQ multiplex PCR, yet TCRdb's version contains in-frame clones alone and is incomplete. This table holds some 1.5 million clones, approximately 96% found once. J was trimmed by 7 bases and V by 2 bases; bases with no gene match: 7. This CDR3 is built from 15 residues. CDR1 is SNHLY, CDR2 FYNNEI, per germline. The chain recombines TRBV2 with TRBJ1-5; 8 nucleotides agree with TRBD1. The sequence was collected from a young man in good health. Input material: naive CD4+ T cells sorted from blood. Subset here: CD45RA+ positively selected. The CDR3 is CASSERTGFNQPQHF. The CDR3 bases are TGTGCCAGCAGTGAACGGACAGGGTTTAACCAGCCCCAGCATTTT.